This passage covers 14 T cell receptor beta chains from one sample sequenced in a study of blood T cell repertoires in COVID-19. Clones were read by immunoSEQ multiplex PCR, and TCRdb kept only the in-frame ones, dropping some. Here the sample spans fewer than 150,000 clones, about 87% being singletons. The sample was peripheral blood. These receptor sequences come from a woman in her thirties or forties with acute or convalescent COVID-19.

In nucleotides, the CDR3 is TGTGCCAGCAGCCTTTCTCCTTTCAATGAGCAGTTCTTC. It specifies CASSLSPFNEQFF. This chain connects TRBV7-9 to TRBJ2-1; no firm D call. Germline CDR1 and CDR2: SEHNR and FQNEAQ (reference sequence). V lost 5 bases and J lost 6, with 11 bases in between. CDR3 length: 13 residues.

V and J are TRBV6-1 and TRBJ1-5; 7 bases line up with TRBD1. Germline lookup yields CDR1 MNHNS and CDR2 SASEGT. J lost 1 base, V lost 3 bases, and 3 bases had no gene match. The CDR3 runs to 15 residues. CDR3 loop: CASSERGQSNQPQHF. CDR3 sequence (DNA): TGTGCCAGCAGTGAGAGGGGGCAGAGCAATCAGCCCCAGCATTTT.

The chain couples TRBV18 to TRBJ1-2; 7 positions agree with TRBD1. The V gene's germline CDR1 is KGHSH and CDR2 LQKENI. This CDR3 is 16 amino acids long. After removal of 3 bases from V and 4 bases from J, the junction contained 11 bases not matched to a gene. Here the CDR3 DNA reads TGTGCCAGCTCACCGGGGTTGAAACAGGGGTCCTATGGCTACACCTTC. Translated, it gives CASSPGLKQGSYGYTF.

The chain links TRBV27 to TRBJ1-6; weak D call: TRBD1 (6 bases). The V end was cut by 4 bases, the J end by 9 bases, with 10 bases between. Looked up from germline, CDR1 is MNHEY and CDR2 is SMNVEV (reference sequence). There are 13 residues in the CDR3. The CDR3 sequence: CASSSAGVSPLHF. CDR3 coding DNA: TGTGCCAGCAGTTCCGCAGGGGTTTCACCCCTCCACTTT.

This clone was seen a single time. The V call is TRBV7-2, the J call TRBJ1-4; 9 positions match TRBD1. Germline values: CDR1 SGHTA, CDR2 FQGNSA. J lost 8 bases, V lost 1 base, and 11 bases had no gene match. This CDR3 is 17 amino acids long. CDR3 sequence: CASSLGYRGPTGEKLFF. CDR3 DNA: TGTGCCAGCAGCTTAGGCTACAGGGGGCCAACCGGCGAAAAACTGTTTTTT.

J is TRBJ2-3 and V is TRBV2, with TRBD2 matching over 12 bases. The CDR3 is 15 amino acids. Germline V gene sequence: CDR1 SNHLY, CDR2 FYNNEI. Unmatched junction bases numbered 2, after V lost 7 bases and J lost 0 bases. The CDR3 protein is CASTLAGGSTDTQYF. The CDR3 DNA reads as TGTGCCAGCACCCTAGCGGGGGGGAGCACAGATACGCAGTATTTT.

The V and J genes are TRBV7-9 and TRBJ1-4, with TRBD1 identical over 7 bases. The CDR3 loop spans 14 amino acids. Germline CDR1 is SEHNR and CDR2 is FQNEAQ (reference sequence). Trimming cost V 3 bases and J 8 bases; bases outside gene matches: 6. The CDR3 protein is CASSFEGGAEKLFF. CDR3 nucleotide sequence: TGTGCCAGCAGCTTCGAAGGGGGCGCGGAAAAACTGTTTTTT. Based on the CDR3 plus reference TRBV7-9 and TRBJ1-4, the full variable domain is DTGVSQNPRHKITKRGQNVTFRCDPISEHNRLYWYRQTLGQGPEFLTYFQNEAQLEKSRLLSDRFSAERPKGSFSTLEIQRTEQGDSAMYLCASSFEGGAEKLFFGSGTQLSVL.

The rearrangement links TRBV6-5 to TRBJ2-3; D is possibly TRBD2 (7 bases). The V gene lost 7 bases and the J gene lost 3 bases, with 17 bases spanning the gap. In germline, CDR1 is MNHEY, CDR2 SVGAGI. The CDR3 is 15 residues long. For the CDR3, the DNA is TGTGCCAGCACCCTTACGGGGGGCCGGACAGATACGCAGTATTTT. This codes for CASTLTGGRTDTQYF.

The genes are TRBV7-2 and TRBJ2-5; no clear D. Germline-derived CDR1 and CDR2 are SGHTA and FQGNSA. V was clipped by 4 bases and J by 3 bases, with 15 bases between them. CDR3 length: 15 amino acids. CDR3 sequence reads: CASSSPERVEETQYF. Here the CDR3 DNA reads TGTGCCAGCAGCTCCCCGGAACGGGTAGAAGAGACCCAGTACTTC. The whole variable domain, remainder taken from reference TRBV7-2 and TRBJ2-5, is GAGVSQSPSNKVTEKGKDVELRCDPISGHTALYWYRQSLGQGLEFLIYFQGNSAPDKSGLPSDRFSAERTGGSVSTLTIQRTQQEDSAVYLCASSSPERVEETQYFGPGTRLLVL.

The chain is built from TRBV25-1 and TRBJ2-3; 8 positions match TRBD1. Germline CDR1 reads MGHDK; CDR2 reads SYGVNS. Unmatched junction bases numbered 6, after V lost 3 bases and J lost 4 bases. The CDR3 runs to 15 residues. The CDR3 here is CASSEVQGASDTQYF. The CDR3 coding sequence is TGTGCCAGCAGTGAGGTGCAGGGGGCTTCAGATACGCAGTATTTT.

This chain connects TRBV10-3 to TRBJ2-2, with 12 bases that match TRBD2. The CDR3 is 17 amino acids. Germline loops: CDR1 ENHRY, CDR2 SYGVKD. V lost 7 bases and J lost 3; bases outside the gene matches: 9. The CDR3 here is CAITRTSGKGDTGELFF. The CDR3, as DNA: TGTGCCATCACCCGGACTAGCGGGAAGGGTGACACCGGGGAGCTGTTTTTT.

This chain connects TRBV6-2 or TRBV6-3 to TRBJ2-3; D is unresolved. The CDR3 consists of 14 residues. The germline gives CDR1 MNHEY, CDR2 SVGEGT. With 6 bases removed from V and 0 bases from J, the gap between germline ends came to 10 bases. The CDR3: CASSPRYSTDTQYF. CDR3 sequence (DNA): TGTGCCAGCAGCCCCCGCTACAGCACAGATACGCAGTATTTT.

The CDR3 sequence: CASSQDLYGYNEKLFF. The CDR3 DNA is TGCGCCAGCAGCCAAGATCTATATGGTTACAATGAAAAACTGTTTTTT. J is TRBJ1-4 and V is TRBV4-1; D is unresolved. This CDR3 comprises 16 residues. Germline V gene data show CDR1 as MGHRA and CDR2 as YSYEKL. V was trimmed by 0 bases and J by 5 bases, leaving 13 bases between them.

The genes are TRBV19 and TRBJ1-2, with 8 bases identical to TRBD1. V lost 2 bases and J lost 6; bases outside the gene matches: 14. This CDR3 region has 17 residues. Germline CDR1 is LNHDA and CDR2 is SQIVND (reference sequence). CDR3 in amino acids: CASSIIRDRRRSNGYTF. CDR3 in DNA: TGTGCCAGTAGTATAATTCGGGACAGGAGGAGAAGTAATGGCTACACCTTC.